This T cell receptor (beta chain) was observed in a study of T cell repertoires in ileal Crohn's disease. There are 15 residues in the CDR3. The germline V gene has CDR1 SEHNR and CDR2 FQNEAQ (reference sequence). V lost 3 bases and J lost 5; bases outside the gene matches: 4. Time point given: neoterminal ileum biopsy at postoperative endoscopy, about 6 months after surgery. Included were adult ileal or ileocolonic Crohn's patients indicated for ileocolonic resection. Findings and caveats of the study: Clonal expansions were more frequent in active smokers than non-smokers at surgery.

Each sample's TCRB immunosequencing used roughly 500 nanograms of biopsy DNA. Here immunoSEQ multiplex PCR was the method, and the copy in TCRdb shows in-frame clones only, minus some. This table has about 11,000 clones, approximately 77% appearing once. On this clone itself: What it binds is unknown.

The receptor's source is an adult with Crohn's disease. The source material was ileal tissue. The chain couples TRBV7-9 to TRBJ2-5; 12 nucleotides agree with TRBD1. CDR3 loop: CASSLTGQGAETQYF. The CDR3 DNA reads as TGTGCCAGCAGCTTGACGGGACAGGGGGCGGAGACCCAGTACTTC.